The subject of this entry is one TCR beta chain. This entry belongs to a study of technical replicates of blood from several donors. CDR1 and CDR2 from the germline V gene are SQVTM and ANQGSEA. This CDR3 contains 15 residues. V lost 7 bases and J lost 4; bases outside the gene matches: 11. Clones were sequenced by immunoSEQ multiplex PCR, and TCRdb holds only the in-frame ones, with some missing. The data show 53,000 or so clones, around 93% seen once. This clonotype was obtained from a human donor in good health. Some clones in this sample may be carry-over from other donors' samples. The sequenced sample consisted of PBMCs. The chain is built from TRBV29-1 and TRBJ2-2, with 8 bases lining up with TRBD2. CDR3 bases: TGCAGCGCCCATCTCAGCGGGAGACCCACCGGGGAGCTGTTTTTT. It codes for CSAHLSGRPTGELFF.